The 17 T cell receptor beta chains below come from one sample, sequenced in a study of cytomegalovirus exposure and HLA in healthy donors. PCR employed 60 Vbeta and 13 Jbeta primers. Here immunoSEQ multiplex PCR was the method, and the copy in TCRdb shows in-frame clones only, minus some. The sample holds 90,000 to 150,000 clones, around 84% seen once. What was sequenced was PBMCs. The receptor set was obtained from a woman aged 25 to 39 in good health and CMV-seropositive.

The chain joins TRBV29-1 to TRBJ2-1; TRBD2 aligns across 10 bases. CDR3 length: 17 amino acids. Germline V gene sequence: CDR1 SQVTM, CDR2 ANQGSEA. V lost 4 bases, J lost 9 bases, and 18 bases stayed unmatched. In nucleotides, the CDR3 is TGCAGCGTTGGTCTCCTTAGGCCCGAGCGGGGGGGCCGTGAGCAGTTCTTC. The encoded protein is CSVGLLRPERGGREQFF.

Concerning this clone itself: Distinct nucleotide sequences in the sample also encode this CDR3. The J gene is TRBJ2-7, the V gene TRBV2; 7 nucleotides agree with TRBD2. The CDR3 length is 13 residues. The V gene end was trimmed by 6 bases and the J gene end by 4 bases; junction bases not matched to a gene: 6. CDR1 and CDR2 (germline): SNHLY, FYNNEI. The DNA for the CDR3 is TGTGCCAGCAGCGTAGCGGGTTCTTACGAGCAGTACTTC. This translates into CASSVAGSYEQYF.

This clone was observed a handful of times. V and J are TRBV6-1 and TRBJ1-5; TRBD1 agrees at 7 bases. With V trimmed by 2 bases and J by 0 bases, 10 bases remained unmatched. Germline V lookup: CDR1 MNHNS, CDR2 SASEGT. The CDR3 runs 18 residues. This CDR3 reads CASSERTGWVNSNQPQHF. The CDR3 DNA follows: TGTGCCAGCAGTGAAAGGACAGGATGGGTGAATAGCAATCAGCCCCAGCATTTT.

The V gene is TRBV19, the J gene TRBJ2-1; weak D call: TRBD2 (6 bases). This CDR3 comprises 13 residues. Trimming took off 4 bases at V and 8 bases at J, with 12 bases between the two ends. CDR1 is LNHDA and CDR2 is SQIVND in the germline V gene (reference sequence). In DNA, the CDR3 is TGTGCCAGTAGTAGGGGGGTGGGTGATGAGCAGTTCTTC. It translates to CASSRGVGDEQFF.

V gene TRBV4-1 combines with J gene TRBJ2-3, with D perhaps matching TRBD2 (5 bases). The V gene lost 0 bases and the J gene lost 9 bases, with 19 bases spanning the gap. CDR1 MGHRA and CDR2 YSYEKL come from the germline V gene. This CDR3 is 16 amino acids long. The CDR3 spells CASSQDPHPRGSTQYF. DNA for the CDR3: TGCGCCAGCAGCCAAGACCCCCATCCCCGGGGAAGCACGCAGTATTTT.

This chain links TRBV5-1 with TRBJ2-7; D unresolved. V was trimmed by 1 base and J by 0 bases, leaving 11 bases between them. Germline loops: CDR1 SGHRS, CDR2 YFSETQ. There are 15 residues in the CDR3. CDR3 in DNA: TGCGCCAGCAGCTTGTTTAGTATGAGCTCCTACGAGCAGTACTTC. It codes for CASSLFSMSSYEQYF.

The DNA for the CDR3 is TGTGCCTGGAGTGTATCGGCGGCGGTGGCTTTCTTT. It yields the protein CAWSVSAAVAFF. V gene TRBV30 combines with J gene TRBJ1-1, with D hard to call. Trimming cost V 0 bases and J 11 bases, with 13 bases left between them. Germline values: CDR1 GTSNPN, CDR2 SVGIG (reference sequence). CDR3 length: 12 amino acids. Full variable domain (rest looked up from reference TRBV30 and TRBJ1-1): SQTIHQWPATLVQPVGSPLSLECTVEGTSNPNLYWYRQAAGRGLQLLFYSVGIGQISSEVPQNLSASRPQDRQFILSSKKLLLSDSGFYLCAWSVSAAVAFFGQGTRLTVV.

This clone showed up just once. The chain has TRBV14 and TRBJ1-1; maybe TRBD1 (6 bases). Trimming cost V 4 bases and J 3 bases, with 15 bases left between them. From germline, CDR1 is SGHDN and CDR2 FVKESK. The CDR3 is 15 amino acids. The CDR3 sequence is CASSRYRVRDTEAFF. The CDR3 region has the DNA TGTGCCAGCAGCCGGTACAGGGTGAGGGACACTGAAGCTTTCTTT. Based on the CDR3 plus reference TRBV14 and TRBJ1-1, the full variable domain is EAGVTQFPSHSVIEKGQTVTLRCDPISGHDNLYWYRRVMGKEIKFLLHFVKESKQDESGMPNNRFLAERTGGTYSTLKVQPAELEDSGVYFCASSRYRVRDTEAFFGQGTRLTVV.

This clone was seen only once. CDR3 region: CASSQGEGSGYGYTF. The CDR3 bases are TGCGCCAGCAGCCAAGGAGAGGGTTCCGGCTATGGCTACACCTTC. The rearrangement joins TRBV4-3 to TRBJ1-2; D is unresolved. The CDR3 consists of 15 residues. Germline lookup yields CDR1 LGHNA and CDR2 YSLEER. V lost 1 base and J 4 bases, leaving 13 bases between the germline ends.

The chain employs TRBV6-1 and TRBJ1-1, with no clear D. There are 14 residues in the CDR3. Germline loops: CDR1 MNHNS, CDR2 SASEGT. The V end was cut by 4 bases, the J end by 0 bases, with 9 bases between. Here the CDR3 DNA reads TGTGCCAGCAGTGTGAACGGGATGAACACTGAAGCTTTCTTT. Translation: CASSVNGMNTEAFF.

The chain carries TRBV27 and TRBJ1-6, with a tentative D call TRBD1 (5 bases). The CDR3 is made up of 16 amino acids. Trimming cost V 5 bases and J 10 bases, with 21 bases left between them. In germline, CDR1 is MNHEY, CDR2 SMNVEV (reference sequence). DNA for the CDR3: TGTGCCAGCAGTATACGGCCGACAGAAGGCTGGTCACCCCTCCACTTT. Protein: CASSIRPTEGWSPLHF.

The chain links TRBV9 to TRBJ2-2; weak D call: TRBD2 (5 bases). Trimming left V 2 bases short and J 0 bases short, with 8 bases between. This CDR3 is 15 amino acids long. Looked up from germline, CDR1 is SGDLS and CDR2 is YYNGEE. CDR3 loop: CASSVDGANTGELFF. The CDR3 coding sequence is TGTGCCAGCAGCGTCGACGGGGCGAACACCGGGGAGCTGTTTTTT. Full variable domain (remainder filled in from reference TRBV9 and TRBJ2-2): DSGVTQTPKHLITATGQRVTLRCSPRSGDLSVYWYQQSLDQGLQFLIQYYNGEERAKGNILERFSAQQFPDLHSELNLSSLELGDSALYFCASSVDGANTGELFFGEGSRLTVL.

The CDR3 nucleotides are TGTGCCAGCAGCTCCCTAGCGGGGGGGCTTGAGACCCAGTACTTC. It yields the protein CASSSLAGGLETQYF. The J gene is TRBJ2-5, the V gene TRBV5-4; 12 positions match TRBD2. V lost 3 bases, J lost 5 bases, and 5 bases stayed unmatched. CDR1 and CDR2 (germline): SGHNT, YYREEE (reference sequence). This CDR3 has 15 residues.

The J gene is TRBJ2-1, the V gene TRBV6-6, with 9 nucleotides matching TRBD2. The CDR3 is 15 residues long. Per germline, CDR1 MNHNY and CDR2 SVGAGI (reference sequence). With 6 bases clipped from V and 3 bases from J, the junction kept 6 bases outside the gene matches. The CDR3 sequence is CASSLSSGDYNEQFF. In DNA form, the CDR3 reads TGTGCCAGCAGCCTTTCTAGCGGGGACTACAATGAGCAGTTCTTC.

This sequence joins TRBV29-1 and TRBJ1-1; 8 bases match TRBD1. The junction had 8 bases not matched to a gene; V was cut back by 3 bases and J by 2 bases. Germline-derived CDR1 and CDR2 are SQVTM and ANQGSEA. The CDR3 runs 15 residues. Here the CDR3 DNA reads TGCAGCGTTGACGGGACACAGGGGGTCAACACTGAAGCTTTCTTT. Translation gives CSVDGTQGVNTEAFF.

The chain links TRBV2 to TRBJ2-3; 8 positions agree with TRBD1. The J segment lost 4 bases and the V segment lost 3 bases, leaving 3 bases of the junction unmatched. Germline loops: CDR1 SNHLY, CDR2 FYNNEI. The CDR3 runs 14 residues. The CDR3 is CASSEAGGADTQYF. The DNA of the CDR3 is TGTGCCAGCAGTGAGGCAGGGGGCGCAGATACGCAGTATTTT.

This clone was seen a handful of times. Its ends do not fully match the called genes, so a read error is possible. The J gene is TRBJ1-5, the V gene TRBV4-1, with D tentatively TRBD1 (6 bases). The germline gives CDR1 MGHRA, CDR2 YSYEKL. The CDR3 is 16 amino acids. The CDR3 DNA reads TGCGCCAGCGGCCAGACAGGATTCTATAGCAATCAGCCCCAGCATTTT. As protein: CASGQTGFYSNQPQHF.